The 18 T cell receptor beta chains below were found in one sample sequenced in a study of blood T cell repertoires in COVID-19. TCRdb keeps only in-frame clones here, not all; method: immunoSEQ multiplex PCR. The sample includes some 350,000 clones, 80% to 90% seen only once; the top ten take 1%. The sample comprised PBMCs or T cells enriched from blood (not recorded which). These receptors were obtained from a man between 18 and 29 years old who had recovered from COVID-19.

CDR3 protein: CAISVGASGGSYEQYF. CDR3 in DNA: TGTGCCATCAGTGTCGGGGCCTCGGGGGGCTCCTACGAGCAGTACTTC. The gene calls are TRBV10-3 and TRBJ2-7; 7 bases line up with TRBD2. This CDR3 spans 16 amino acids. V gave up 4 bases and J gave up 0 bases; unmatched junction bases: 9. Germline CDR1 ENHRY, CDR2 SYGVKD.

V gene TRBV28 combines with J gene TRBJ2-7; 8 nucleotides agree with TRBD1. The CDR3 has 15 amino acids. Per the germline V gene, CDR1 is MDHEN and CDR2 is SYDVKM. V dropped 6 bases and J dropped 4; count of bases not matched to a gene: 11. CDR3 sequence reads: CASSLIGQGGYEQYF. CDR3 sequence (DNA): TGTGCCAGCAGCCTGATCGGACAGGGTGGGTACGAGCAGTACTTC.

The rearrangement links TRBV30 to TRBJ1-5; the match to TRBD1 covers 9 bases. Germline trimming cut 2 bases from V and 4 bases from J; bases unmatched to any gene: 3. This CDR3 region has 14 residues. Germline lookup yields CDR1 GTSNPN and CDR2 SVGIG (reference sequence). CDR3 bases: TGTGCCTGGAGTAGGGGACAGGGAAATCAGCCCCAGCATTTT. It specifies CAWSRGQGNQPQHF.

The chain carries TRBV27 and TRBJ2-7; 10 nucleotides agree with TRBD1. V was pared by 4 bases and J by 0 bases, with 12 bases of the junction left unmatched. Germline CDR1 reads MNHEY; CDR2 reads SMNVEV (reference sequence). This CDR3 region has 18 residues. CDR3 nucleotides: TGTGCCAGCAGTTCTATGACAGGGGGCCTATATGGCTCCTACGAGCAGTACTTC. The encoded protein is CASSSMTGGLYGSYEQYF.

This chain uses TRBV28 with TRBJ2-7, with TRBD1 identical over 10 bases. The CDR3 is 15 residues long. After removal of 6 bases from V and 3 bases from J, the junction contained 8 bases not matched to a gene. Germline loops: CDR1 MDHEN, CDR2 SYDVKM. DNA of the CDR3: TGTGCCAGCAGACCAGGGACAGGGGATTTCTACGAGCAGTACTTC. It yields the protein CASRPGTGDFYEQYF.

This clone was counted between two and nine times. J is TRBJ2-1 and V is TRBV3-1 (or the pseudogene TRBV3-2); 7 nucleotides align to TRBD2. The ends lost 3 bases at V and 6 bases at J; junction bases unmatched: 11. The CDR3 length is 16 residues. The germline CDR1 and CDR2 sequences are LGHDT and YNNKEL (reference sequence). DNA for the CDR3: TGTGCCAGCAGCCATAAGATGGACCGCGGGGGCAATGAGCAGTTCTTC. Its translation: CASSHKMDRGGNEQFF.

V is TRBV19 and J is TRBJ2-7; the D gene is possibly TRBD2 (6 bases). The CDR3 length is 13 residues. CDR1 LNHDA and CDR2 SQIVND come from the germline V gene (reference sequence). Trimming took off 4 bases at V and 3 bases at J, with 10 bases between the two ends. This CDR3 reads CASSTRGIYEQYF. The CDR3 DNA reads as TGTGCCAGTAGTACCCGGGGGATCTACGAGCAGTACTTC.

The rearrangement uses TRBV19 and TRBJ1-4; a possible D gene is TRBD1 (6 bases). V was cut by 0 bases and J by 9 bases, with 14 bases left in between. The CDR3 totals 15 residues. Germline loops: CDR1 LNHDA, CDR2 SQIVND (reference sequence). CDR3 in DNA: TGTGCCAGTAGTATAGACGGGCAGGGGTTTCAAAAACTGTTTTTT. Its translation is CASSIDGQGFQKLFF.

The chain has TRBV19 and TRBJ2-1; D is possibly TRBD2 (5 bases). Germline V lookup: CDR1 LNHDA, CDR2 SQIVND (reference sequence). The length of the CDR3 is 13 residues. V was cut by 5 bases and J by 4 bases, with 9 bases left in between. CDR3 protein: CASSPGLYNEQFF. Here the CDR3 DNA reads TGTGCCAGTAGTCCAGGACTTTACAATGAGCAGTTCTTC.

The chain employs TRBV7-9 and TRBJ1-3; 7 bases match TRBD1. The CDR3 has 16 residues. The trim removed 6 bases at V and 1 base at J, leaving 9 bases unmatched. Germline-derived CDR1 and CDR2 are SEHNR and FQNEAQ (reference sequence). The chain's CDR3 is CASSRDRVGSGNTIYF. In DNA form, the CDR3 reads TGTGCCAGCAGTCGCGACAGGGTAGGGTCTGGAAACACCATATATTTT.

The rearrangement joins TRBV7-2 to TRBJ2-1; possibly TRBD1 for D (6 bases). Trimming stripped 1 base from V and 15 bases from J, with 19 bases between. Germline lookup yields CDR1 SGHTA and CDR2 FQGNSA. This CDR3 is built from 14 residues. This CDR3 is CASSLGRESTGLFF. CDR3 nucleotide sequence: TGTGCCAGCAGCTTAGGAAGGGAATCCACAGGGCTGTTCTTC.

The chain recombines TRBV29-1 with TRBJ1-2; TRBD1 might be the D (6 bases). The CDR3 is made up of 13 amino acids. The V and J ends lost 4 bases and 5 bases respectively, with 14 bases between them. In germline, CDR1 is SQVTM, CDR2 ANQGSEA. The CDR3 nucleotides read TGCAGCGTTGTACAGGGAACCTCATATGGCTACACCTTC. The encoded protein is CSVVQGTSYGYTF.

The V gene is TRBV20-1, the J gene TRBJ2-1; 10 bases align to TRBD2. CDR1 and CDR2 from the germline V gene are DFQATT and SNEGSKA (reference sequence). The CDR3 totals 16 residues. The V and J ends lost 3 bases and 4 bases, in that order; junction bases with no gene match: 9. The CDR3 sequence is CSASLASGRLYNEQFF. DNA for the CDR3: TGCAGTGCTAGTTTGGCTAGCGGGAGATTATACAATGAGCAGTTCTTC.

The V call is TRBV12-3 or TRBV12-4, the J call TRBJ2-2; 7 bases line up with TRBD2. This CDR3 spans 13 amino acids. J was trimmed by 7 bases and V by 10 bases; bases with no gene match: 9. CDR3 bases: TGTGCCACCACCGTTCAGCGGGGCGGGGAGCTGTTTTTT. It codes for CATTVQRGGELFF.

The chain uses TRBV7-9 and TRBJ1-6; D perhaps matches TRBD1 (6 bases). The V and J ends lost 5 bases and 11 bases respectively, with 16 bases between them. Germline loops: CDR1 SEHNR, CDR2 FQNEAQ (reference sequence). CDR3 size: 14 residues. The CDR3: CASSPVDRSAPLHF. The CDR3 DNA follows: TGTGCCAGCAGCCCAGTCGACAGGTCGGCACCCCTCCACTTT.

The V and J genes are TRBV2 and TRBJ1-1; no definite D call. Trimming took off 6 bases at V and 1 base at J, with 15 bases between the two ends. This CDR3 is built from 15 residues. Germline-derived CDR1 and CDR2 are SNHLY and FYNNEI. This chain's CDR3 is CASRETQLENTEAFF. The CDR3 bases are TGTGCCAGCAGGGAAACACAGTTGGAGAACACTGAAGCTTTCTTT.

In the case of this clone: This sample also contains other DNA sequences that code for the same CDR3. The chain's CDR3 is CASSLTGYQETQYF. The CDR3 nucleotides are TGTGCCAGCAGTTTGACAGGATACCAAGAGACCCAGTACTTC. The V call is TRBV28, the J call TRBJ2-5, with D possibly being TRBD1 (6 bases). V lost 3 bases to trimming and J lost 0 bases, with 8 bases between them. The CDR3 spans 14 residues. The germline V gene encodes CDR1 MDHEN and CDR2 SYDVKM.

This clone was found once. This chain joins TRBV6-1 and TRBJ2-5; TRBD2 matches at 11 bases. V trimming: 2 bases; J trimming: 4 bases; junction bases outside the gene matches: 3. CDR3 length: 15 amino acids. Germline CDR1 reads MNHNS; CDR2 reads SASEGT. The CDR3 sequence: CASSELTSGRETQYF. The CDR3 nucleotides read TGTGCCAGCAGTGAATTAACTAGCGGGAGAGAGACCCAGTACTTC.